This entry features one T cell receptor (beta chain) sequence. The germline gives CDR1 LNHDA, CDR2 SQIVND (reference sequence). This CDR3 spans 19 amino acids. V shed 3 bases, J shed 5 bases, and the junction held 9 bases outside the gene matches. Methods used by the authors: Reference gene primer amplification yielded estimated nucleated cell counts. Assay: immunoSEQ multiplex PCR; the TCRdb copy retains only in-frame clones and omits some. V and J calls and clone size are as listed in that table; D and trimming were resolved from the DNA. The sample comprises 55,000 to 90,000 clones, approximately 86% of which are singletons, and roughly 3.9% rests with the top ten. These data belong to a study of blood T cell repertoires in COVID-19. Study in general: Acute-phase and convalescent COVID-19 samples originated in the United States, Italy and Spain. The cDNA or gDNA used as material had been derived from T cells, B-cell-depleted T cells, or PBMCs.

V is TRBV19 and J is TRBJ2-2; TRBD2 aligns across 16 bases. The TCR was taken from a man in his 70s with active COVID-19. Sequenced: peripheral blood. The DNA for the CDR3 is TGTGCCAGTAGTATTAGGGGGACTAGCGGGAGGGCCAGGACCGGGGAGCTGTTTTTT. Translating gives CASSIRGTSGRARTGELFF.